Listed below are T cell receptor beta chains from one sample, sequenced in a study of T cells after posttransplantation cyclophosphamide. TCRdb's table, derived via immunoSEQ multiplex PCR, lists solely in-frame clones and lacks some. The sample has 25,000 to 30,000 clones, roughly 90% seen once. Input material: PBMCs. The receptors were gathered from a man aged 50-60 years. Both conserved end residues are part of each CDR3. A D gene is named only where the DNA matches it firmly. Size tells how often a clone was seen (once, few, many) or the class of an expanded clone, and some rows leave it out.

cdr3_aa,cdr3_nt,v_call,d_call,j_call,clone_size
CASSSPRQQAMNTEAFF,TGTGCCAGCAGCTCACCCCGACAGCAAGCCATGAACACTGAAGCTTTCTTT,TRBV7-9,.,TRBJ1-1,.
CASSKGFGEAFF,TGCGCCAGCAGCAAGGGGTTTGGTGAAGCTTTCTTT,TRBV4-3,.,TRBJ1-1,.
CASSPTSGRAREQFF,TGTGCCAGCAGCCCAACTAGCGGGAGGGCCCGAGAGCAGTTCTTC,TRBV5-4,TRBD2,TRBJ2-1,.
CASSYSTRQGGFF,TGTGCCAGCAGTTACTCAACCAGGCAGGGAGGATTCTTT,TRBV6-6,.,TRBJ1-1,.
CASSLGQDYGYTF,TGTGCCAGCAGCCTGGGACAGGACTATGGCTACACCTTC,TRBV5-4,TRBD1,TRBJ1-2,.
CASSLAASFAGELFF,TGCGCCAGCAGCTTGGCCGCTAGCTTCGCCGGGGAGCTGTTTTTT,TRBV5-1,.,TRBJ2-2,.
CASAQDNSGANVLTF,TGTGCCAGCGCACAGGACAACTCTGGGGCCAACGTCCTGACTTTC,TRBV6-1,.,TRBJ2-6,medium-sized
CASSSHPTSSSTDTQYF,TGTGCCAGCAGTTCCCACCCGACTAGCAGTAGCACAGATACGCAGTATTTT,TRBV5-5,TRBD2,TRBJ2-3,.
CASSARPSATGDIQYF,TGTGCCAGCAGCGCACGACCTAGCGCCACGGGGGACATTCAGTACTTC,TRBV7-9,.,TRBJ2-4,.
CASSIQRTALNSPLHF,TGTGCCAGTAGTATTCAACGGACAGCTTTAAATTCACCCCTCCACTTT,TRBV19,.,TRBJ1-6,.
CASSHFGQGGQETQYF,TGCGCCAGCAGCCACTTCGGGCAGGGGGGTCAAGAGACCCAGTACTTC,TRBV5-1,.,TRBJ2-5,.
CSVVTTGRYNEQFF,TGCAGCGTGGTCACAACAGGAAGATACAATGAGCAGTTCTTC,TRBV29-1,.,TRBJ2-1,.
CASSENREPSYEQYF,TGTGCCAGCAGTGAAAATCGGGAGCCGTCCTACGAGCAGTACTTC,TRBV2,.,TRBJ2-7,few
CASSVGQVPYNEQFF,TGTGCCAGCAGCGTAGGACAGGTACCCTACAATGAGCAGTTCTTC,TRBV9,.,TRBJ2-1,.
CASSLVGDREDTQYF,TGTGCCAGCAGCTTAGTAGGGGACAGGGAAGATACGCAGTATTTT,TRBV7-2,TRBD1,TRBJ2-3,.
CASNGPSGRAMGDTQYF,TGTGCCAGCAACGGGCCTAGCGGGAGGGCCATGGGAGATACGCAGTATTTT,TRBV2,TRBD2,TRBJ2-3,.
CASSYTRTKNIQYF,TGTGCCAGCAGTTATACGCGGACCAAAAACATTCAGTACTTC,TRBV2,.,TRBJ2-4,once
CASNDRGDQPQHF,TGTGCCAGCAATGACAGGGGCGATCAGCCCCAGCATTTT,TRBV6-6,TRBD1,TRBJ1-5,.
CASRRQFNSPLHF,TGTGCCAGCAGACGACAGTTTAATTCACCCCTCCACTTT,TRBV2,.,TRBJ1-6,.
CASSLVLSGDEQFF,TGTGCCAGCAGCTTAGTATTATCGGGGGATGAGCAGTTCTTC,TRBV7-2,.,TRBJ2-1,.
CASRGGLGAGQPQHF,TGTGCCAGCAGGGGGGGTTTAGGGGCGGGGCAGCCCCAGCATTTT,TRBV28,.,TRBJ1-5,.
CASSSKRQARGNTIYF,TGTGCTAGCAGCTCAAAACGACAGGCGAGAGGAAACACCATATATTTT,TRBV7-7,.,TRBJ1-3,.
CASTRTSQTNEQFF,TGTGCCAGCACGCGGACTAGTCAGACTAATGAGCAGTTCTTC,TRBV7-8,TRBD2,TRBJ2-1,.
CASSLGADNNEQFF,TGTGCCAGCAGCTTAGGGGCCGACAACAATGAGCAGTTCTTC,TRBV7-8,.,TRBJ2-1,.
CASSPVRGYSNQPQHF,TGTGCCAGCAGCCCGGTCAGGGGTTATAGCAATCAGCCCCAGCATTTT,TRBV6-6,.,TRBJ1-5,.
CASSQENEGALF,TGTGCCAGCAGCCAAGAAAACGAGGGGGCTTTATTC,TRBV4-2,TRBD1,TRBJ1-2,.
CASNHGGYEQYF,TGTGCCAGCAATCACGGGGGCTACGAGCAGTACTTC,TRBV28,.,TRBJ2-7,once
CASSPATTTADTQYF,TGCGCCAGCAGCCCCGCGACTACCACAGCAGATACGCAGTATTTT,TRBV5-1,.,TRBJ2-3,.
CASSRGTGLNEQFF,TGTGCCAGCAGCCGGGGGACGGGGCTCAATGAGCAGTTCTTC,TRBV7-9,.,TRBJ2-1,.
CASSLVLSGANVLTF,TGTGCCAGCAGCTTAGTCCTATCTGGGGCCAACGTCCTGACTTTC,TRBV7-6,.,TRBJ2-6,once
CASSLATRQGAYGYTF,TGTGCCAGCAGTTTAGCCACCCGGCAGGGGGCGTATGGCTACACCTTC,TRBV28,TRBD1,TRBJ1-2,.
CASSGTGGSQPQHF,TGTGCCAGCAGTGGGACAGGGGGGAGTCAGCCCCAGCATTTT,TRBV2,TRBD1,TRBJ1-5,.
CASSLAGSSYEQYF,TGTGCCAGCAGCCTGGCCGGGAGCTCCTACGAGCAGTACTTC,TRBV5-5,.,TRBJ2-7,few
CASSQDPASGRFF,TGCGCCAGCAGCCAAGATCCGGCTAGCGGAAGGTTCTTC,TRBV4-1,TRBD2,TRBJ2-1,.
CAIRTSGGAEAFF,TGTGCCATCCGAACCTCAGGGGGAGCTGAAGCTTTCTTT,TRBV10-3,TRBD1,TRBJ1-1,.
CASRTQTARTGELFF,TGTGCCAGTAGGACTCAGACAGCCCGCACCGGGGAGCTGTTTTTT,TRBV19,.,TRBJ2-2,.
CASSPLTGPYEQYF,TGTGCCAGCAGCCCACTGACAGGACCCTACGAGCAGTACTTC,TRBV11-2,.,TRBJ2-7,few
CAFLGSSTDTQYF,TGTGCCTTCCTCGGGTCTAGCACAGATACGCAGTATTTT,TRBV30,.,TRBJ2-3,.
CASTAQSGGLHEQYF,TGTGCCAGCACCGCCCAGTCGGGGGGCCTACACGAGCAGTACTTC,TRBV4-2,.,TRBJ2-7,.
CASTSETTPYGYTF,TGTGCCAGCACCTCCGAAACTACCCCCTATGGCTACACCTTC,TRBV9,.,TRBJ1-2,.
CASGYDRGSNTEAFF,TGTGCTAGTGGCTACGACAGGGGGTCGAACACTGAAGCTTTCTTT,TRBV12-5,TRBD1,TRBJ1-1,.
CASSTRSGGQETQYF,TGTGCCAGTAGTACCAGAAGCGGGGGACAAGAGACCCAGTACTTC,TRBV19,TRBD2,TRBJ2-5,.
CASSLAPSSGTGGLWNEQFF,TGTGCCAGCAGCTTGGCACCTAGCTCCGGGACAGGGGGATTATGGAATGAGCAGTTCTTC,TRBV5-5,TRBD1,TRBJ2-1,.
CASSPMGGRGGYTF,TGTGCCAGCAGCCCCATGGGGGGGCGCGGAGGCTACACCTTC,TRBV4-2,.,TRBJ1-2,.
CASHNRGLNEQYF,TGTGCCAGCCATAACAGGGGACTTAACGAGCAGTACTTC,TRBV28,.,TRBJ2-7,.
CASSVDPGGETQYF,TGTGCCAGCAGCGTAGATCCAGGGGGAGAGACCCAGTACTTC,TRBV9,TRBD1,TRBJ2-5,.
CASKRDRGNTEAFF,TGTGCCAGCAAACGGGACAGGGGGAACACTGAAGCTTTCTTT,TRBV2,TRBD1,TRBJ1-1,once
CASSDLPMVAAGELFF,TGTGCCAGCAGTGACTTACCCATGGTGGCTGCCGGGGAGCTGTTTTTT,TRBV6-1,.,TRBJ2-2,.
CASSLNLPGGEQYF,TGTGCCAGCAGTTTAAACCTTCCAGGGGGCGAGCAGTACTTC,TRBV28,TRBD1,TRBJ2-7,once
CAWSVQGVYTF,TGTGCCTGGAGTGTACAGGGGGTATACACCTTC,TRBV30,TRBD1,TRBJ1-2,.
CASRRQGANTEAFF,TGTGCCAGCAGGCGACAGGGGGCAAACACTGAAGCTTTCTTT,TRBV11-3,TRBD1,TRBJ1-1,.
CASSRTSGGLYNEQFF,TGTGCCAGCAGCCGTACTAGCGGGGGTCTCTACAATGAGCAGTTCTTC,TRBV7-3,TRBD2,TRBJ2-1,.
CASSSDHGGVYEQYF,TGCGCCAGCAGCTCGGACCACGGAGGGGTATACGAGCAGTACTTC,TRBV5-1,.,TRBJ2-7,.